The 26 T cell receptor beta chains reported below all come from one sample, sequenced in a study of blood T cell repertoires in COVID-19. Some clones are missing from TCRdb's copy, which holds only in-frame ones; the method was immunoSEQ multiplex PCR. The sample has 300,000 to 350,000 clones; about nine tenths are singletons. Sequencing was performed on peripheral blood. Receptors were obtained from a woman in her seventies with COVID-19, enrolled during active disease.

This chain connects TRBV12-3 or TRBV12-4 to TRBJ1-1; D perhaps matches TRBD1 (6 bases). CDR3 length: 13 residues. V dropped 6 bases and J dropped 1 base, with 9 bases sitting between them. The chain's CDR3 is CASSPGQNTEAFF. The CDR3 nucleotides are TGTGCCAGCAGCCCGGGACAGAACACTGAAGCTTTCTTT.

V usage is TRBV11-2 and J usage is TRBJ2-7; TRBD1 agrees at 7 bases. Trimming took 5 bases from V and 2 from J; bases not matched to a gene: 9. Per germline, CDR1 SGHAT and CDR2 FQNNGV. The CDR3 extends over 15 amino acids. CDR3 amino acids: CASSAPTGSTYEQYF. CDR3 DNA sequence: TGTGCCAGCAGCGCCCCGACAGGGTCGACCTACGAGCAGTACTTC. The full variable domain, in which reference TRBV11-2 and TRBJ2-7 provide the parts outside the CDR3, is EAGVAQSPRYKIIEKRQSVAFWCNPISGHATLYWYQQILGQGPKLLIQFQNNGVVDDSQLPKDRFSAERLKGVDSTLKIQPAKLEDSAVYLCASSAPTGSTYEQYFGPGTRLTVT.

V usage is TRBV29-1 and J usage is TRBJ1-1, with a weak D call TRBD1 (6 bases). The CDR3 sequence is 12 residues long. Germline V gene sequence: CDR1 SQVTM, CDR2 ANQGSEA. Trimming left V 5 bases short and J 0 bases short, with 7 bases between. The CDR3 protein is CSVRTVNTEAFF. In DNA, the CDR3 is TGCAGCGTTCGGACAGTGAACACTGAAGCTTTCTTT.

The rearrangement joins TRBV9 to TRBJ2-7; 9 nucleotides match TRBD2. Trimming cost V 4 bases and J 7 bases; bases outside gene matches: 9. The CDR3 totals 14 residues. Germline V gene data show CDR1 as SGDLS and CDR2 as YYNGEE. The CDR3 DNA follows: TGTGCCAGCAGCCCGGGGACTAGCCTGGGTGAGCAGTACTTC. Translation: CASSPGTSLGEQYF.

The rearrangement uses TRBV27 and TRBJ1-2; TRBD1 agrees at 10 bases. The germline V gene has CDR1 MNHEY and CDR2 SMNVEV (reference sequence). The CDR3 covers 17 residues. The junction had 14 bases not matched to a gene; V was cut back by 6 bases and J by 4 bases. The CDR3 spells CASSTRDRGPLVYGYTF. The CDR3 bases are TGTGCCAGCAGCACCCGGGACAGGGGACCTTTAGTCTATGGCTACACCTTC.

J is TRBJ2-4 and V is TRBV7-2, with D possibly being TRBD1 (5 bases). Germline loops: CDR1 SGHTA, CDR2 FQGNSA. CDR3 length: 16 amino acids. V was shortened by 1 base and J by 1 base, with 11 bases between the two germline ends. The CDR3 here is CASSLVIKGAKNIQYF. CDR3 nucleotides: TGTGCCAGCAGCTTAGTTATCAAGGGGGCCAAAAACATTCAGTACTTC. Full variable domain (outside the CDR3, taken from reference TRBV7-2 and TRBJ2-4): GAGVSQSPSNKVTEKGKDVELRCDPISGHTALYWYRQSLGQGLEFLIYFQGNSAPDKSGLPSDRFSAERTGGSVSTLTIQRTQQEDSAVYLCASSLVIKGAKNIQYFGAGTRLSVL.

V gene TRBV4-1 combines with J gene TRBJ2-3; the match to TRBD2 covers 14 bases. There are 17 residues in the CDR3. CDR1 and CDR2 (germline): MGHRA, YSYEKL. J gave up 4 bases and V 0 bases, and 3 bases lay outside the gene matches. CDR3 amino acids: CASSQERLAGGPDTQYF. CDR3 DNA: TGCGCCAGCAGCCAAGAGCGACTAGCGGGGGGGCCAGATACGCAGTATTTT.

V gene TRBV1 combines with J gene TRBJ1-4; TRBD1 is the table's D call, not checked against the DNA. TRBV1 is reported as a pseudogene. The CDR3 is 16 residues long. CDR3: CTSSQDQGQGNEKLFF. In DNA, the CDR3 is TGCACCAGCAGCCAAGATCAAGGACAGGGAAATGAAAAACTGTTTTTT.

In nucleotides, the CDR3 is TGTGCCAGCAGCTTAGAACTAGCGGGGGTAAATACTGAGCAGTTCTTC. Encoded protein: CASSLELAGVNTEQFF. The chain joins TRBV7-7 to TRBJ2-1; 11 positions agree with TRBD2. Per the germline V gene, CDR1 is SSHAT and CDR2 is FNYEAQ (reference sequence). V trimming: 1 base; J trimming: 9 bases; junction bases outside the gene matches: 8. The CDR3 loop spans 16 amino acids.

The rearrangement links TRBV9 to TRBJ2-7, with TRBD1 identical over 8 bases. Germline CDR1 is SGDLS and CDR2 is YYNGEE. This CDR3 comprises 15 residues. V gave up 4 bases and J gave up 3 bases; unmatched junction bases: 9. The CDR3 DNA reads TGTGCCAGCAGCTCCCAATCGACAGGGGACTACGAGCAGTACTTC. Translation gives CASSSQSTGDYEQYF.

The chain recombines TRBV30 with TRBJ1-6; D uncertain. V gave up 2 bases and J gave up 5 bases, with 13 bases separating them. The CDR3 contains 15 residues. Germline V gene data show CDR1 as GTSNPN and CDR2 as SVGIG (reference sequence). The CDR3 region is CAWSMRGLDNSPLHF. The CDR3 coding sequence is TGTGCCTGGAGTATGCGGGGATTGGATAATTCACCCCTCCACTTT.

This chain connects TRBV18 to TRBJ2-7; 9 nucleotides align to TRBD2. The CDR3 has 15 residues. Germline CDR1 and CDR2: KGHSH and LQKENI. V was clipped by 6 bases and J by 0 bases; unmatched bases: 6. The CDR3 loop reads CASSGGLAPSYEQYF. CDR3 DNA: TGTGCCAGCTCCGGGGGACTAGCTCCCTCCTACGAGCAGTACTTC.

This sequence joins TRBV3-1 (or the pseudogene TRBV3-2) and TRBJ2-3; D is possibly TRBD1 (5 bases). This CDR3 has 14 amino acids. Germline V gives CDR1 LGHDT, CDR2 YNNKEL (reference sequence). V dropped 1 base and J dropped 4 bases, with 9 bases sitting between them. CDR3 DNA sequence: TGTGCCAGCAGCCAAGTGTGGGGCCCAGATACGCAGTATTTT. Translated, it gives CASSQVWGPDTQYF.

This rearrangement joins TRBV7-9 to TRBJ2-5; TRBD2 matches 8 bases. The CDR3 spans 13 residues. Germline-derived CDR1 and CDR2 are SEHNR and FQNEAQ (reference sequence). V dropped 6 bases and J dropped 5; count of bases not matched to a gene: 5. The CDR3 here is CASSTRGVETQYF. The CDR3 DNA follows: TGTGCCAGCAGTACGCGGGGGGTCGAGACCCAGTACTTC.

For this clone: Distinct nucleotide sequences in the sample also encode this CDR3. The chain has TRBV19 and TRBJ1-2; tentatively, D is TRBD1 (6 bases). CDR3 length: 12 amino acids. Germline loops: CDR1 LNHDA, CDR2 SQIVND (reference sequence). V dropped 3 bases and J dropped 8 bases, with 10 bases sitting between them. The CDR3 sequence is CASSIGQGGYTF. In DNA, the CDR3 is TGTGCCAGTAGTATTGGGCAGGGGGGCTACACCTTC.

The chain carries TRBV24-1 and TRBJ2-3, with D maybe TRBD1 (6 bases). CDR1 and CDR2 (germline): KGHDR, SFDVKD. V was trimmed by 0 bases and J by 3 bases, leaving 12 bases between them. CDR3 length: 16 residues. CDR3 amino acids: CATSDLSGDKTDTQYF. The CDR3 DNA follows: TGTGCCACCAGTGATTTGTCAGGGGATAAGACAGATACGCAGTATTTT.

DNA for the CDR3: TGCAGCCCTCGGGACACCTACGAGCAGTACTTC. Protein: CSPRDTYEQYF. This chain links TRBV29-1 with TRBJ2-7, with D possibly TRBD1 on 6 matching bases. V lost 8 bases and J 2 bases, leaving 10 bases between the germline ends. This CDR3 is built from 11 residues. CDR1 SQVTM and CDR2 ANQGSEA come from the germline V gene.

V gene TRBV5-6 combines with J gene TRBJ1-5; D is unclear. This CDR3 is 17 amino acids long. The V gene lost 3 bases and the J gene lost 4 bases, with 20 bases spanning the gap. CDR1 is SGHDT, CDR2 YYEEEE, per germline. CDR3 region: CASSSLRGSLNNQPQHF. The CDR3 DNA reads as TGTGCCAGCAGCTCCCTTCGAGGGAGCTTAAATAATCAGCCCCAGCATTTT.

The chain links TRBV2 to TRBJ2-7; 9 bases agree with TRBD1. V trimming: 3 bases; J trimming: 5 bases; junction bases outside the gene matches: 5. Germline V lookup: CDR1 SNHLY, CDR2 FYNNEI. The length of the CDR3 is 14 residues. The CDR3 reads CASSDRDRDDEQYF. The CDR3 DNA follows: TGTGCCAGCAGTGACCGGGACAGGGACGACGAGCAGTACTTC.

CDR3 sequence reads: CATGTGGNNSPLHF. The CDR3 nucleotides read TGTGCCACCGGGACAGGGGGCAATAATTCACCCCTCCACTTT. The V gene is TRBV19, the J gene TRBJ1-6; 12 bases match TRBD1. In germline, CDR1 is LNHDA, CDR2 SQIVND (reference sequence). The CDR3 spans 14 residues. With V trimmed by 10 bases and J by 5 bases, 3 bases remained unmatched.

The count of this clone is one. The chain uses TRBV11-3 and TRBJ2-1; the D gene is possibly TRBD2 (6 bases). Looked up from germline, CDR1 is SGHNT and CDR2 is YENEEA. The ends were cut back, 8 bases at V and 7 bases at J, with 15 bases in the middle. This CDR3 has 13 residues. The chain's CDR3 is CASRDSSGNEQFF. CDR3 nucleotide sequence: TGTGCCAGCCGGGACTCTTCTGGGAATGAGCAGTTCTTC.

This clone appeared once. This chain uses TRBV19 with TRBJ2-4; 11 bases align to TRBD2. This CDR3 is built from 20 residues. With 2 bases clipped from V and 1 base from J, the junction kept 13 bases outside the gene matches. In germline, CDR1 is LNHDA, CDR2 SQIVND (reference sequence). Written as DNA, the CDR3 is TGTGCCAGTAGTATACTTTCTGGTGCTAGCGGGGGGAGTGCCAAAAACATTCAGTACTTC. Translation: CASSILSGASGGSAKNIQYF.

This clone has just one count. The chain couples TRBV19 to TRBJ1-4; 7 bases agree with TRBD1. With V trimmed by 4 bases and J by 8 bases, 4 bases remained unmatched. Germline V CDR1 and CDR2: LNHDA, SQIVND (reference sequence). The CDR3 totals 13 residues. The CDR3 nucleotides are TGTGCCAGTAGTACACAGGGGAGGGAAAAACTGTTTTTT. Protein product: CASSTQGREKLFF.

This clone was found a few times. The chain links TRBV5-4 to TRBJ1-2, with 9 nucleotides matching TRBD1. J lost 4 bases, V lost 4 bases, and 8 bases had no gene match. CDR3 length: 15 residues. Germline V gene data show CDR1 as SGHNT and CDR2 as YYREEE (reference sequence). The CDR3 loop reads CASSQGDRVSYGYTF. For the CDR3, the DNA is TGTGCCAGCAGCCAAGGGGACAGGGTCTCCTATGGCTACACCTTC.

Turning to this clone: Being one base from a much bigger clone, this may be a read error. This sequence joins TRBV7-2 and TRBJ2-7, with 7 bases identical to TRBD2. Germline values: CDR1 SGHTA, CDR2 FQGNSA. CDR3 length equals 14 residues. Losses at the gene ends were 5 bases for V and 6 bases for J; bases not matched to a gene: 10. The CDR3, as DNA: TGTGCCAGCAGCCCCCTCGCGGGGGAGGGCGAGCAGTACTTC. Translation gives CASSPLAGEGEQYF.

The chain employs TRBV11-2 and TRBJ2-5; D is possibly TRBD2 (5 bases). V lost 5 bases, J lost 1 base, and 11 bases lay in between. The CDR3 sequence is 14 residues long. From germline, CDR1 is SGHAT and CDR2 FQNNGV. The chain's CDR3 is CASSLVGSQETQYF. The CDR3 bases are TGTGCCAGCAGCCTAGTGGGGAGCCAAGAGACCCAGTACTTC.